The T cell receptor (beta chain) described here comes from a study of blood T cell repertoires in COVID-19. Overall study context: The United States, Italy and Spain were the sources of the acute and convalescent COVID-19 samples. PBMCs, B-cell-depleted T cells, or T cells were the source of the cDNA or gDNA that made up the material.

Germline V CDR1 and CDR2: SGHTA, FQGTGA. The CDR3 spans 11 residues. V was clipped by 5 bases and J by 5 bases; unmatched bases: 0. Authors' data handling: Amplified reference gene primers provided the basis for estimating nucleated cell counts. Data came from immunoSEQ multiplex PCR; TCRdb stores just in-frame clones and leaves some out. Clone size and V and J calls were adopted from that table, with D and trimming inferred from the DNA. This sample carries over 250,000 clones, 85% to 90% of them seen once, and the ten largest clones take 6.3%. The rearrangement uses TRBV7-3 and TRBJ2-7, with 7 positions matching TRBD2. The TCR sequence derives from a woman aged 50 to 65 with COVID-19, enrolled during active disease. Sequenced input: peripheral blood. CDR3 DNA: TGTGCCAGCAGCCGGGGGGACGAGCAGTACTTC. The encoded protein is CASSRGDEQYF.